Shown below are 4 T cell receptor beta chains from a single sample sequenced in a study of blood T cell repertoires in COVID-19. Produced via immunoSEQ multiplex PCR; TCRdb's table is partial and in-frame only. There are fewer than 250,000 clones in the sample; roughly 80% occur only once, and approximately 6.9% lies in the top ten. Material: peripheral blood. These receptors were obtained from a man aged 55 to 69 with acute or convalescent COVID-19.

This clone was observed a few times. CDR3 loop: CASSQVPGLVSNEQFF. Written as DNA, the CDR3 is TGTGCCAGCAGCCAAGTCCCGGGACTAGTGAGTAATGAGCAGTTCTTC. The rearrangement uses TRBV3-1 (or the pseudogene TRBV3-2) and TRBJ2-1, with 8 bases that match TRBD2. Germline V gives CDR1 LGHDT, CDR2 YNNKEL (reference sequence). V lost 1 base to trimming and J lost 7 bases; unmatched junction nucleotides: 9. The CDR3 sequence is 16 residues long.

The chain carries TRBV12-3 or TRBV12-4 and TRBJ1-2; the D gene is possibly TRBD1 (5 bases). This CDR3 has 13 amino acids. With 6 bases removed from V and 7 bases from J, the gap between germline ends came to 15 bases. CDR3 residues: CASSPGYQGGYTF. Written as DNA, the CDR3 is TGTGCCAGCAGCCCCGGATATCAGGGTGGCTACACCTTC.

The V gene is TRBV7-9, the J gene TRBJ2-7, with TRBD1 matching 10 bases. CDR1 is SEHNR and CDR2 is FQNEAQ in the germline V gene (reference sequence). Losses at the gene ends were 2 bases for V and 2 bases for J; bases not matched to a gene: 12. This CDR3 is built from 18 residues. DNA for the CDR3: TGTGCCAGCAGCTTAAAGGGCGGGACAGGGGAATCAACCTACGAGCAGTACTTC. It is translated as CASSLKGGTGESTYEQYF. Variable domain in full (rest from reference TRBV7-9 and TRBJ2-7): DTGVSQNPRHKITKRGQNVTFRCDPISEHNRLYWYRQTLGQGPEFLTYFQNEAQLEKSRLLSDRFSAERPKGSFSTLEIQRTEQGDSAMYLCASSLKGGTGESTYEQYFGPGTRLTVT.

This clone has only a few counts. This CDR3 reads CASSTAGTSRGNEQFF. For the CDR3, the DNA is TGTGCCAGTAGTACTGCCGGGACTAGCCGGGGCAATGAGCAGTTCTTC. V is TRBV19 and J is TRBJ2-1, with 9 bases matching TRBD2. Germline assignment: CDR1 LNHDA and CDR2 SQIVND (reference sequence). The CDR3 extends over 16 amino acids. V shed 4 bases and J 6 bases; nucleotides not matched to a gene: 10. The entire variable domain, with the rest obtained from reference TRBV19 and TRBJ2-1, is as follows: DGGITQSPKYLFRKEGQNVTLSCEQNLNHDAMYWYRQDPGQGLRLIYYSQIVNDFQKGDIAEGYSVSREKKESFPLTVTSAQKNPTAFYLCASSTAGTSRGNEQFFGPGTRLTVL.